The following is a T cell receptor beta chain sequence with its context. These data belong to a study of technical replicates of blood from a few donors. Germline V gene data show CDR1 as SGHNT and CDR2 as YENEEA. The trim removed 5 bases at V and 4 bases at J, leaving 2 bases unmatched. CDR3 length equals 13 residues. Data came from immunoSEQ multiplex PCR; TCRdb stores just in-frame clones and leaves some out. The sample has 91,000 or so clones, around 96% seen once. The sequencing input was T cells isolated from PBMCs. This receptor was identified in a human donor in good health. The chain couples TRBV11-3 to TRBJ2-5; 9 bases are shared with TRBD1. The CDR3 loop reads CASSKGQGETQYF. CDR3 in DNA: TGTGCCAGCAGCAAGGGACAGGGAGAGACCCAGTACTTC.